Listed here are 22 T cell receptor beta chains from one sample, sequenced in a study of PD-1 blockade in classical Hodgkin lymphoma. With no exception, relapse followed autologous stem cell transplantation in all patients, and brentuximab vedotin exposure varied. Only in-frame clones appear in the TCRdb table, and some are missing; sequencing was by immunoSEQ multiplex PCR. Found here are 10,000 to 15,000 clones, roughly 89% of them singletons; the top ten hold about 26%. Sequenced here: peripheral blood mononuclear cells (PBMCs), sampled at baseline. The receptors originated from a human donor with classical Hodgkin lymphoma.

V usage is TRBV9 and J usage is TRBJ1-1; D is uncertain. Trimming took off 2 bases at V and 11 bases at J, with 16 bases between the two ends. Germline V gene sequence: CDR1 SGDLS, CDR2 YYNGEE. The CDR3 is 13 amino acids. In DNA, the CDR3 is TGTGCCAGCAGCGTTGGTCAGGTGGGATTGGCTTTCTTT. Its protein is CASSVGQVGLAFF.

CDR3 nucleotides: TGCGCCAGCAGCTTAGCGGGGTACACAGATACGCAGTATTTT. It codes for CASSLAGYTDTQYF. The chain recombines TRBV5-1 with TRBJ2-3, with TRBD2 matching 7 bases. The CDR3 totals 14 residues. Germline lookup yields CDR1 SGHRS and CDR2 YFSETQ. After removal of 2 bases from V and 2 bases from J, the junction contained 2 bases not matched to a gene.

The CDR3 sequence: CASSKATNRTGAVPVEAFF. In DNA form, the CDR3 reads TGTGCCAGCAGCAAAGCTACCAACCGGACAGGGGCCGTTCCAGTTGAAGCTTTCTTT. The J gene is TRBJ1-1, the V gene TRBV21-1; the table's D gene call, TRBD1, was not cross checked with the DNA. TRBV21-1 is assigned pseudogene status. This CDR3 contains 19 residues.

This chain connects TRBV6-1 to TRBJ2-5, with unresolved D. V was trimmed by 0 bases and J by 5 bases, leaving 10 bases between them. CDR3 size: 14 residues. Germline assignment: CDR1 MNHNS and CDR2 SASEGT. The CDR3 is CASSEASLRETQYF. For the CDR3, the DNA is TGTGCCAGCAGTGAAGCGTCGCTCCGGGAGACCCAGTACTTC.

The chain uses TRBV6-4 and TRBJ2-3, with D tentatively TRBD2 (6 bases). Germline loops: CDR1 MRHNA, CDR2 SNTAGT. The CDR3 loop spans 15 amino acids. V gave up 11 bases and J gave up 0 bases, with 18 bases separating them. CDR3 in DNA: TGTGCCGGACCCGCGGGGCTAACTAGCACAGATACGCAGTATTTT. It yields the protein CAGPAGLTSTDTQYF.

This chain links TRBV7-2 with TRBJ2-1; D uncertain. Germline CDR1 and CDR2: SGHTA and FQGNSA. The CDR3 runs 13 residues. V was cut by 3 bases and J by 2 bases, with 5 bases left in between. The CDR3 DNA sequence: TGTGCCAGCAGCTTTGGGGCCTACAATGAGCAGTTCTTC. It encodes CASSFGAYNEQFF.

This clone was observed a few times. The chain uses TRBV28 and TRBJ1-2, with no clear D. This CDR3 comprises 12 residues. Germline V gives CDR1 MDHEN, CDR2 SYDVKM. The germline V and J ends were trimmed by 5 bases and 8 bases, with 12 bases remaining between them. CDR3: CASSRGRLGYTF. The CDR3 nucleotides read TGTGCCAGCAGTAGAGGTAGATTGGGCTACACCTTC.

This clone has only one observation. This rearrangement joins TRBV4-1 to TRBJ2-1, with D unresolved. The germline CDR1 and CDR2 sequences are MGHRA and YSYEKL. The CDR3 totals 12 residues. Trimming removed 0 bases at V and 10 bases at J, with 7 bases between. For the CDR3, the DNA is TGCGCCAGCAGCCAAGATCTAGGGGAGCAGTTCTTC. It is translated as CASSQDLGEQFF.

This chain connects TRBV11-2 to TRBJ2-1, with D possibly matching TRBD2 (7 bases). Trimming removed 5 bases from V and 6 bases from J, with 17 bases in between. Germline V lookup: CDR1 SGHAT, CDR2 FQNNGV. This CDR3 region has 15 residues. CDR3: CASSPVGLGGNEQFF. For the CDR3, the DNA is TGTGCCAGCAGCCCAGTCGGACTAGGGGGCAATGAGCAGTTCTTC. Looking up the rest from reference TRBV11-2 and TRBJ2-1 gives the full variable domain: EAGVAQSPRYKIIEKRQSVAFWCNPISGHATLYWYQQILGQGPKLLIQFQNNGVVDDSQLPKDRFSAERLKGVDSTLKIQPAKLEDSAVYLCASSPVGLGGNEQFFGPGTRLTVL.

The chain is built from TRBV19 and TRBJ1-5, with D tentatively TRBD1 (5 bases). The V and J ends lost 3 bases and 7 bases respectively, with 13 bases between them. Germline V lookup: CDR1 LNHDA, CDR2 SQIVND (reference sequence). The length of the CDR3 is 14 residues. CDR3 in amino acids: CASSISGGDQPQHF. The CDR3 nucleotides read TGTGCCAGTAGTATTTCGGGGGGGGACCAGCCCCAGCATTTT.

The V gene is TRBV27, the J gene TRBJ1-2, with TRBD1 identical over 12 bases. This CDR3 is 16 amino acids long. After removal of 4 bases from V and 4 bases from J, the junction contained 7 bases not matched to a gene. CDR1 MNHEY and CDR2 SMNVEV come from the germline V gene (reference sequence). The CDR3 DNA is TGTGCCAGCAGTTCCCCGGGACAGGGGGCCCCCTATGGCTACACCTTC. Its protein is CASSSPGQGAPYGYTF.

The chain carries TRBV28 and TRBJ1-4; possible D gene TRBD1, 6 bases. V was cut by 5 bases and J by 8 bases, with 18 bases left in between. CDR3 length: 15 amino acids. Germline V lookup: CDR1 MDHEN, CDR2 SYDVKM. In nucleotides, the CDR3 is TGTGCCAGCAGTCCCGGTACAGGGCTAGGGGAAAAACTGTTTTTT. Its translation is CASSPGTGLGEKLFF.

This clone was seen a single time. The rearrangement uses TRBV28 and TRBJ2-1; D is perhaps TRBD2 (6 bases). CDR3 size: 14 residues. Trimming removed 2 bases at V and 3 bases at J, with 8 bases between. Germline-derived CDR1 and CDR2 are MDHEN and SYDVKM. In nucleotides, the CDR3 is TGTGCCAGCAGTTTAAAGCGGGTCTACAATGAGCAGTTCTTC. This gives the protein CASSLKRVYNEQFF.

This clone has just a few counts. The chain carries TRBV11-2 and TRBJ2-7; D remains ambiguous. Looked up from germline, CDR1 is SGHAT and CDR2 is FQNNGV. The CDR3 contains 13 residues. Trimming shortened V by 3 bases and J by 0 bases, and 6 bases separated the two germline ends. The CDR3 sequence is CASSFSSSYEQYF. The CDR3 nucleotides are TGTGCCAGCAGCTTTTCAAGCTCCTACGAGCAGTACTTC.

V usage is TRBV21-1 and J usage is TRBJ1-4. TRBV21-1 is tagged as a pseudogene. The CDR3 length is 15 residues. CDR3 nucleotides: TGTGCCAGCAGCAGTTGGGGAAGGGATAATGAAAAACTGTTTTTT. It encodes CASSSWGRDNEKLFF.

The rearrangement joins TRBV7-9 to TRBJ1-1; 7 bases map to TRBD1. The trim removed 3 bases at V and 0 bases at J, leaving 1 base unmatched. The CDR3 is 14 amino acids. Germline assignment: CDR1 SEHNR and CDR2 FQNEAQ (reference sequence). CDR3 sequence: CASSLGQLNTEAFF. DNA for the CDR3: TGTGCCAGCAGCTTGGGACAGCTGAACACTGAAGCTTTCTTT.

V and J are TRBV9 and TRBJ2-7, with 11 positions matching TRBD2. The CDR3 consists of 13 residues. Germline CDR1 is SGDLS and CDR2 is YYNGEE. J was trimmed by 10 bases and V by 1 base; bases with no gene match: 4. CDR3 DNA sequence: TGTGCCAGCAGCGTACTAGCGGGAGGACCTCAGTACTTC. It translates to CASSVLAGGPQYF.

The chain combines TRBV30 with TRBJ1-5; D is undetermined. Germline CDR1 reads GTSNPN; CDR2 reads SVGIG (reference sequence). This CDR3 has 14 amino acids. Trimming removed 3 bases from V and 3 bases from J, with 12 bases in between. CDR3 in amino acids: CAWSPGQPNQPQHF. CDR3 DNA sequence: TGTGCCTGGAGCCCAGGTCAGCCCAATCAGCCCCAGCATTTT.

The chain uses TRBV6-1 and TRBJ1-5, with D unresolved. The ends were cut back, 6 bases at V and 2 bases at J, with 14 bases in the middle. CDR3 length: 15 amino acids. Germline V lookup: CDR1 MNHNS, CDR2 SASEGT. The CDR3 sequence: CASSARIAGNQPQHF. The CDR3 DNA sequence: TGTGCCAGCAGCGCGCGGATAGCGGGCAATCAGCCCCAGCATTTT.

The V and J genes are TRBV11-2 and TRBJ2-1; D is possibly TRBD1 (6 bases). Per the germline V gene, CDR1 is SGHAT and CDR2 is FQNNGV. Trimming took off 6 bases at V and 4 bases at J, with 13 bases between the two ends. This CDR3 spans 14 amino acids. Here the CDR3 DNA reads TGTGCCAGCAGTCACTCAGGGGTTTACAATGAGCAGTTCTTC. Its protein is CASSHSGVYNEQFF.

V gene TRBV5-5 combines with J gene TRBJ2-4; 7 bases map to TRBD1. The CDR3 length is 15 residues. With 1 base clipped from V and 0 bases from J, the junction kept 1 base outside the gene matches. In germline, CDR1 is SGHKS, CDR2 YYEKEE (reference sequence). In DNA form, the CDR3 reads TGTGCCAGCAGCTTGACAGGGGTAGCCAAAAACATTCAGTACTTC. Translating it yields CASSLTGVAKNIQYF.

This rearrangement joins TRBV4-1 to TRBJ1-5; TRBD1 matches 8 bases. The CDR3 totals 15 residues. V gave up 4 bases and J gave up 3 bases; unmatched junction bases: 5. Looked up from germline, CDR1 is MGHRA and CDR2 is YSYEKL. The CDR3 region is CASSLTGVYNQPQHF. CDR3 bases: TGCGCCAGCAGCCTGACAGGGGTCTACAATCAGCCCCAGCATTTT.